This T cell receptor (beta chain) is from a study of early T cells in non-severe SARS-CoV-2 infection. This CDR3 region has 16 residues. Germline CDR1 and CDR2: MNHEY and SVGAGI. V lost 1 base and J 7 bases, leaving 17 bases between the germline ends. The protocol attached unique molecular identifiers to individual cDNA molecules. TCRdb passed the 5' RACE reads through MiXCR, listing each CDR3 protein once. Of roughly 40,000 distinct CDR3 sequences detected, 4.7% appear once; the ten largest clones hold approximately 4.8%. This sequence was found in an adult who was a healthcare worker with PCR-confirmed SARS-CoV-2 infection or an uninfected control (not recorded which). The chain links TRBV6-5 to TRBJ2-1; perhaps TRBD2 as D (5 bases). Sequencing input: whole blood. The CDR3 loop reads CASSYLTISWENEQFF. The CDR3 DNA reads TGTGCCAGCAGTTACTTGACTATTAGCTGGGAGAATGAGCAGTTCTTC.